The T cell receptor beta chain under discussion was sequenced for a study of control samples from healthy donors and cancer patients. Using immunoSEQ multiplex PCR, the repertoire was profiled, and TCRdb retains in-frame clones only, with some absent. The sample contains around 150,000 clones, about 87% of which appear only once. Trimming removed 2 bases from V and 4 bases from J, with 15 bases in between. The CDR3 extends over 15 amino acids. Looked up from germline, CDR1 is MNHNS and CDR2 is SASEGT. The sequence derives from a man younger than 40 in good health. V usage is TRBV6-1 and J usage is TRBJ2-7; D is undetermined. Sequencing input: blood. CDR3 loop: CASSENQINLYEQYF. In DNA, the CDR3 is TGTGCCAGCAGTGAAAATCAGATTAACCTTTACGAGCAGTACTTC.